This entry describes one TCR beta chain. Its antigen is not known. A much larger clone lies a single base off, so this may be a read error. The template was RNA from unsorted bulk tissue. The normal lung tissue was taken more than 3 cm from the tumor edge. TCRbeta libraries were built with three rounds of nested PCR, modified from ARM-PCR. TCRdb ran MiXCR on the multiplex PCR reads and lists one entry per CDR3 protein. Here the sample spans 90,000 to 100,000 distinct CDR3 sequences, around three quarters being singletons. The record originates from a study of tumor and adjacent non-tumor tissue in lung cancer. At the level of the study: Samples averaged about 4.3 million productive TCRbeta reads each.

The CDR3 loop spans 14 amino acids. Germline CDR1 reads SEHNR; CDR2 reads FQNEAQ (reference sequence). General study results and limits: In normal lung, the top 100 clones were significantly more dominant than in tumor.

This clonotype was obtained from a man in his sixties with small cell lung cancer. Sequencing was done on a sample of distant non-tumor lung tissue. The V gene is TRBV7-9, the J gene TRBJ1-5; D is perhaps TRBD1 (6 bases). This CDR3 is CVSSKQGRDQPQHF. The CDR3 DNA sequence: TGTGTCAGCAGCAAACAGGGTAGAGATCAGCCCCAGCATTTT.